The rows below give T cell receptor beta chains drawn from one sample of a study of T cell changes during pregnancy in multiple sclerosis. The method was immunoSEQ multiplex PCR; TCRdb's version includes in-frame clones alone and lacks a portion of them. The sample holds fewer than 85,000 clones; 92% are singletons and the top ten take less than 2.5%. The starting material was peripheral blood, obtained before pregnancy. These receptors were collected from a female donor with multiple sclerosis, enrolled in a pregnancy study. CDR3s include the opening cysteine and the closing phenylalanine or tryptophan. Each record gives: J gene, D gene, V gene, clone size, CDR3 length, CDR3 DNA, CDR3 protein. The D gene is left open where the match is weak. Expanded clones get a size class; other rows say once, few or many, or leave the size out.

TRBJ1-2	TRBD1	TRBV29-1	once	14	TGCAGCGTTGAGAGGACAGGCGAGGACTATGGCTACACCTTC	CSVERTGEDYGYTF
TRBJ2-1	TRBD2	TRBV7-9	-	15	TGTGCCAGCAGCTTAGAGGGACTAGCGTTAGATGAGCAGTTCTTC	CASSLEGLALDEQFF
TRBJ2-6	-	TRBV4-3	-	16	TGCGCCAGCAGCCAAGGGCACACCTCTGGGGCCAACGTCCTGACTTTC	CASSQGHTSGANVLTF
TRBJ1-4	-	TRBV27	-	15	TGTGCCAGCAGTCCCCGACGGGGGGCAGAAGAAAAACTGTTTTTT	CASSPRRGAEEKLFF
TRBJ1-1	-	TRBV15	-	15	TGTGCCACCAGCAGAGATCCCGTTATGAACACTGAAGCTTTCTTT	CATSRDPVMNTEAFF
TRBJ2-3	TRBD2	TRBV2	-	16	TGTGCCAGCAGTGAAGGGACTAGCGGGAGCACAGATACGCAGTATTTT	CASSEGTSGSTDTQYF
TRBJ2-7	TRBD2	TRBV18	-	15	TGTGCCAGCTCACCACGAACAGGACTAGCCTACGAGCAGTACTTC	CASSPRTGLAYEQYF
TRBJ2-5	TRBD2	TRBV5-4	-	15	TGTGCCAGCAGCATAAGGACTAGCGGGGGGGAGACCCAGTACTTC	CASSIRTSGGETQYF
TRBJ2-7	TRBD1	TRBV5-1	-	14	TGCGCCAGCAGCTTTTGGACAGGGTCCTACGAGCAGTACTTC	CASSFWTGSYEQYF
TRBJ2-7	TRBD1	TRBV4-1	-	14	TGCGCCAGCAGCCAGGGGACAGGGGGCGGCGAGCAGTACTTC	CASSQGTGGGEQYF
TRBJ2-3	TRBD1	TRBV19	-	14	TGTGCCAGCAGTGACAGGGGGCTGTCAGATACGCAGTATTTT	CASSDRGLSDTQYF
TRBJ2-1	-	TRBV6-5	-	14	TGTGCCAGCAGACAACGCCGGGACATCAATGAGCAGTTCTTC	CASRQRRDINEQFF
TRBJ2-7	-	TRBV28	-	14	TGTGCCAGCTCCATTGGGGGGGCCCAGTACGAGCAGTACTTC	CASSIGGAQYEQYF
TRBJ2-7	-	TRBV28	-	13	TGTGCCAGCAGTTTCGGGACATACTACGAGCAGTACTTC	CASSFGTYYEQYF
TRBJ2-2	-	TRBV7-9	-	15	TGTGCCAGCAGCTTGGGCTCTGGGCGCACCGGGGAGCTGTTTTTT	CASSLGSGRTGELFF
TRBJ1-1	TRBD1	TRBV7-9	few	15	TGTGCCAGCAGCCCGTACAGGGGGCGCGATACTGAAGCTTTCTTT	CASSPYRGRDTEAFF
TRBJ1-2	-	TRBV5-6	-	14	TGTGCCAGCAGCTTGGGGCAGGGGATCTATGGCTACACCTTC	CASSLGQGIYGYTF
TRBJ1-5	TRBD1	TRBV15	-	14	TGTGCCACCAGCAAACAGGGGAGCAATCAGCCCCAGCATTTT	CATSKQGSNQPQHF
TRBJ2-2	-	TRBV30	few	14	TGTGCCTGGAGTGTAGAAGGGGTCACCGGGGAGCTGTTTTTT	CAWSVEGVTGELFF
TRBJ1-1	TRBD1	TRBV19	once	18	TGTGCCAGTAGTATAGATCTAGGGACAGGGAGCTGGAACACTGAAGCTTTCTTT	CASSIDLGTGSWNTEAFF
TRBJ2-7	TRBD1	TRBV5-6	-	15	TGTGCCAGCAGCCTGAGGACAGGGGTTGCCTACGAGCAGTACTTC	CASSLRTGVAYEQYF
TRBJ1-4	-	TRBV5-1	-	16	TGCGCCAGCAGCTTAGCGAACGGACAGTTTAATGAAAAACTGTTTTTT	CASSLANGQFNEKLFF
TRBJ1-1	-	TRBV27	-	12	TGTGCCAGCAGTTTACGGGGGACTGAAGCTTTCTTT	CASSLRGTEAFF
TRBJ1-3	-	TRBV9	-	15	TGTGCCAGCAGCCTTAGACAGGACTCTGGAAACACCATATATTTT	CASSLRQDSGNTIYF
TRBJ2-7	-	TRBV11-2	-	15	TGTGCCAGCAGCTTAGATCTTCCAGGGTTCTACGAGCAGTACTTC	CASSLDLPGFYEQYF
TRBJ1-2	-	TRBV10-2	-	18	TGCGCCAGCAGTGACACGAATGAGTTAATACTCCTTAACTATGGCTACACCTTC	CASSDTNELILLNYGYTF
TRBJ2-5	TRBD2	TRBV7-6	-	16	TGTGCCAGCAGCGCCCTGACTAGCCGGATGGCAGAGACCCAGTACTTC	CASSALTSRMAETQYF
TRBJ2-7	-	TRBV6-1	-	14	TGTGCCAGCAGTGAGGTCGGCAGGGGGGACGAGCAGTACTTC	CASSEVGRGDEQYF
TRBJ1-1	-	TRBV7-2	-	15	TGTGCCAGCAGCCGACGGGGTCAGCTGAACACTGAAGCTTTCTTT	CASSRRGQLNTEAFF
TRBJ2-1	TRBD2	TRBV9	-	18	TGTGCCAGCAGCGTAGGGGGTGGCGGGAGGGTTCTGGACAATGAGCAGTTCTTC	CASSVGGGGRVLDNEQFF
TRBJ2-1	TRBD2	TRBV9	-	18	TGTGCCAGCAGCCCCTTGGGATCCCTAGCGGGAGCCTACAATGAGCAGTTCTTC	CASSPLGSLAGAYNEQFF
TRBJ1-2	TRBD1	TRBV28	-	18	TGTGCCAGCAGTTCTTTCCCGGGACAGGGGTTAGCTAACTATGGCTACACCTTC	CASSSFPGQGLANYGYTF
TRBJ2-7	-	TRBV11-2	-	13	TGTGCCAGCAGCTTAGCCCTTATCTACGAGCAGTACTTC	CASSLALIYEQYF
TRBJ2-7	TRBD1	TRBV5-1	-	14	TGCGCCAGCAGCCCCCTGGGACAGGCCTACGAGCAGTACTTC	CASSPLGQAYEQYF
TRBJ2-4	TRBD1	TRBV19	-	14	TGTGCCAGTAGACCGGGACAGCTCAAAAACATTCAGTACTTC	CASRPGQLKNIQYF
TRBJ2-5	TRBD1	TRBV2	once	15	TGTGCCAGCCCCACAGACAGGGGTCGGCGAGAGACCCAGTACTTC	CASPTDRGRRETQYF
TRBJ2-1	-	TRBV10-2	-	15	TGCGCCAGCAGCCCACGGGGTAGCGGTTACAATGAGCAGTTCTTC	CASSPRGSGYNEQFF
TRBJ1-2	-	TRBV5-4	-	14	TGTGCCAGCACCTACCGGGGGGTAAACTATGGCTACACCTTC	CASTYRGVNYGYTF
TRBJ2-5	TRBD1	TRBV9	-	15	TGTGCCAGCAGCGTAGGGGACAGGGCCCTTGAGGCCCAGTACTTC	CASSVGDRALEAQYF
TRBJ1-2	TRBD1	TRBV2	-	13	TGTGCCAGCAGTGAGGACAGGGTGGATGGCTACACCTTC	CASSEDRVDGYTF
TRBJ2-1	TRBD2	TRBV5-1	-	17	TGCGCCAGCAGCGAAAAGACTAGCGGACGGTCCTACAATGAGCAGTTCTTC	CASSEKTSGRSYNEQFF
TRBJ2-2	-	TRBV5-1	-	15	TGCGCCAGCAGCGGCCCAGGGGAGAACACCGGGGAGCTGTTTTTT	CASSGPGENTGELFF
TRBJ1-4	-	TRBV6-1	-	14	TGTGCCAGCAGTGACCGAGGACTGAAGGAAAAACTGTTTTTT	CASSDRGLKEKLFF